This paragraph reports one T cell receptor beta chain. Its antigen is unknown. From germline, CDR1 is DFQATT and CDR2 SNEGSKA (reference sequence). V was shortened by 5 bases and J by 2 bases, with 12 bases between the two germline ends. The CDR3 length is 13 residues. The source of the sample is a study of CD8 T cells in Susac syndrome. With random hexamers, roughly 0.45 to 1 ug RNA was reverse transcribed. Amplification of TCR beta CDR3 was carried out by immunoSEQ multiplex PCR, which covered 54 Vbeta and 13 Jbeta segments. TCRdb fed the immunoSEQ multiplex PCR reads into MiXCR, producing one record per CDR3 protein. The data hold 100,000 to 110,000 distinct CDR3 sequences, with around 96% observed a single time. Overall study findings and caveats: The study recognized that the number of individuals in its TCR sequencing and HLA analysis was relatively small.

From blood CD8+ and CD4+ T cells, TCR beta sequences were generated. TEMRA cells were FACS-enriched, with CD8+ and CD4+ T cells isolated negatively. The sequence was collected from a human donor with Susac syndrome. This chain joins TRBV20-1 and TRBJ1-2, with D unclear. What was sequenced was CD8+ T cells from PBMCs. DNA of the CDR3: TGCAGTGCTTCCCTCCCCGTAAACTATGGCTACACCTTC. Its translation is CSASLPVNYGYTF.